The entry below describes one T cell receptor beta chain. Antigen: not known. Germline CDR1 is LNHDA and CDR2 is SQIVND (reference sequence). With V trimmed by 6 bases and J by 0 bases, 7 bases remained unmatched. The CDR3 is 16 residues long. The PCR was carried out with 60 Vbeta primers and 13 Jbeta primers. Per the authors' pipeline: The count from a later analysis was some 80 million unique TCR beta chains, about 9.9 million of them shared. Measured with immunoSEQ multiplex PCR; TCRdb has only the in-frame clones, and not every one. V, J and clone size were drawn from that table, and D and trimming were deduced from the DNA. The data hold 150,000 to 200,000 clones, with approximately 78% observed a single time. The data are from a study of cytomegalovirus exposure and HLA in healthy donors. Points from the study as a whole: Earlier findings revealed that most TCR beta V segments proved productive either about 87% or about 30% of the time. Per published reports, the classifier diagnosed cytomegalovirus status with high specificity and sensitivity.

The sequence derives from a woman between 25 and 40 years old in good health and CMV-seropositive. The specimen sequenced was PBMCs. The chain joins TRBV19 to TRBJ1-4, with TRBD1 matching 7 bases. The CDR3 region is CASSHRGIATNEKLFF. The CDR3 DNA is TGTGCCAGTAGCCACAGGGGTATTGCAACTAATGAAAAACTGTTTTTT.